This is a list of T cell receptor beta chains from one sample in a study of CD8+CD57+ T cells in acquired aplastic anemia. MiXCR was run by TCRdb on the reads, yielding one entry per CDR3 protein. The data contain 60,000 to 75,000 distinct CDR3 sequences, about 50% of them singletons. Input material: sorted CD4+, CD8+, or CD8+CD57+ T cells (not recorded which) from PBMCs. The receptors originated from a human donor in good health, serving as a control. Each CDR3 is given with its conserved first and last residue. D genes are given only for firm matches. Where a row states a size, it is once, few, many or the class of an expanded clone; other rows omit it.

v_call	d_call	j_call	clone_size	cdr3_aa	cdr3_nt
TRBV29-1	.	TRBJ2-7	once	CSVVEDSYEQYF	TGCAGCGTTGTAGAAGACTCCTACGAGCAGTACTTC
TRBV12-3/TRBV12-4	TRBD2	TRBJ2-6	many	CASTHGTGGGSGANVLTF	TGTGCCAGCACCCACGGGACGGGGGGTGGTTCTGGGGCCAACGTCCTGACTTTC
TRBV6-5	.	TRBJ2-1	many	CASSFVSSSYNEQFF	TGTGCCAGCAGTTTCGTCTCTAGCTCCTACAATGAGCAGTTCTTC
TRBV7-9	.	TRBJ1-5	many	CASSLDGRSNQPQHF	TGTGCCAGCAGCTTAGACGGGCGGAGCAATCAGCCCCAGCATTTT
TRBV14	TRBD2	TRBJ2-1	.	CASSLGLAAYNEQFF	TGTGCCAGCAGCCTCGGACTAGCGGCCTACAATGAGCAGTTCTTC
TRBV5-5	TRBD2	TRBJ2-2	few	CASSAASGMSTGELFF	TGTGCCAGCAGCGCGGCTAGCGGGATGTCCACCGGGGAGCTGTTTTTT
TRBV4-2	TRBD1	TRBJ2-7	once	CASSPTPGTGGYEQYF	TGTGCCAGCAGCCCTACACCCGGGACAGGGGGGTACGAGCAGTACTTC
TRBV5-1	.	TRBJ1-1	.	CASSLFGMNTEAFF	TGCGCCAGCAGCTTGTTCGGGATGAACACTGAGGCTTTCTTT
TRBV20-1	.	TRBJ2-7	.	CSNGARFHEQYF	TGCAGTAATGGGGCTAGGTTCCACGAGCAGTACTTC
TRBV12-3/TRBV12-4	TRBD1	TRBJ2-5	.	CASTPTGVETQYF	TGTGCCAGCACCCCGACAGGGGTCGAGACCCAGTACTTC
TRBV6-1	.	TRBJ2-7	many	CASNQAGRAGEQYF	TGTGCCAGCAACCAGGCGGGACGTGCTGGTGAGCAGTACTTC
TRBV10-3	TRBD1	TRBJ1-2	.	CAIRPGQDYGYTF	TGTGCCATCAGACCGGGACAGGACTATGGCTACACCTTC
TRBV5-1	.	TRBJ1-1	.	CASSGGRVGTEAFF	TGCGCCAGCAGCGGGGGACGGGTGGGAACTGAAGCTTTCTTT
TRBV2	.	TRBJ1-4	.	CASAGTGSEKLFF	TGTGCCAGTGCGGGGACGGGTTCTGAAAAACTGTTTTTT
TRBV15	.	TRBJ2-7	.	CATSRGGRMRYGVEQYF	TGTGCCACCAGCAGGGGGGGACGGATGAGATACGGCGTCGAGCAGTACTTC
TRBV10-3	TRBD2	TRBJ2-5	medium-sized	CAISEARTRGETQYF	TGTGCCATCAGTGAGGCCCGGACTAGAGGGGAGACCCAGTACTTC
TRBV30	.	TRBJ1-6	many	CASLYTGSHNSPLHF	TGTGCCTCTCTTTATACGGGATCTCATAATTCACCCCTCCACTTT
TRBV10-2	.	TRBJ1-2	.	CASSESPRGNYGYTF	TGCGCCAGCAGTGAGTCGCCCAGGGGAAACTATGGCTACACCTTC
TRBV4-1	.	TRBJ1-1	many	CASSQDRAGRGAFF	TGCGCCAGCAGCCAAGATCGGGCGGGGCGCGGTGCTTTCTTT
TRBV25-1	.	TRBJ1-1	few	CASSVGSTNTEAFF	TGTGCCAGCAGTGTCGGCAGCACTAACACTGAAGCTTTCTTT
TRBV5-1	TRBD2	TRBJ2-5	.	CASHLSGSEETQYF	TGCGCCAGTCACCTTAGCGGGTCCGAGGAGACCCAGTACTTC
TRBV6-2/TRBV6-3	.	TRBJ2-1	many	CASSRDRRGNEQFF	TGTGCCAGCAGCCGGGATCGAAGAGGGAATGAGCAGTTCTTC
TRBV19	.	TRBJ2-7	.	CASSIGTLEQYF	TGTGCCAGTAGTATAGGGACTCTCGAGCAGTACTTC
TRBV7-3	.	TRBJ1-2	.	CASSLNAAEYGYTF	TGTGCCAGCAGTCTCAATGCTGCGGAGTATGGCTACACCTTC
TRBV12-3/TRBV12-4	.	TRBJ1-5	.	CASRSWNQPQHF	TGTGCCAGCAGGTCCTGGAATCAGCCCCAGCATTTT
TRBV5-1	TRBD1	TRBJ2-7	few	CASSLHRDRGRSEQYF	TGCGCCAGCAGCTTGCACCGGGACAGGGGGCGTAGCGAGCAGTACTTC
TRBV7-3	.	TRBJ2-7	few	CASSLGGGEQYF	TGTGCCAGCAGCTTAGGGGGTGGCGAGCAGTACTTC
TRBV4-1	TRBD1	TRBJ2-7	.	CASSLRQGFGEQYF	TGCGCCAGCAGCCTACGACAGGGCTTCGGCGAGCAGTACTTC
TRBV2	.	TRBJ2-5	many	CASSELDVNVRKRETQYF	TGTGCCAGCAGTGAATTGGACGTGAATGTACGGAAAAGAGAGACCCAGTACTTC
TRBV19	.	TRBJ2-7	.	CASSIGQAYEQYF	TGTGCCAGTAGTATAGGACAGGCCTACGAGCAGTACTTC
TRBV7-9	.	TRBJ2-7	.	CASSLATSWAYEQYF	TGTGCCAGCAGTCTAGCAACTAGCTGGGCCTACGAGCAGTACTTC
TRBV19	TRBD2	TRBJ2-7	medium-sized	CASSKGLAGYEQYF	TGTGCCAGTAGTAAAGGGCTAGCGGGCTACGAGCAGTACTTC
TRBV20-1	TRBD1	TRBJ1-6	.	CSARPDRGEGSPLHF	TGCAGTGCTAGGCCCGACAGGGGAGAAGGTTCACCCCTCCACTTT
TRBV7-9	.	TRBJ1-2	once	CASSGYQTQNYGYTF	TGTGCCAGCAGCGGATACCAGACACAAAACTATGGCTACACCTTC
TRBV29-1	TRBD2	TRBJ2-7	.	CSVWTSGSYEQYF	TGCAGCGTGTGGACTAGCGGCTCCTACGAGCAGTACTTC
TRBV7-2	TRBD2	TRBJ2-5	once	CASSDPTSDSTGAQYF	TGTGCCAGCAGCGATCCTACTAGCGACTCCACGGGGGCCCAGTACTTC
TRBV24-1	.	TRBJ1-4	medium-sized	CATSPAGAANEKLFF	TGTGCCACCAGTCCCGCGGGGGCTGCTAATGAAAAACTGTTTTTT
TRBV24-1	.	TRBJ2-5	.	CATEEPGARETQYF	TGTGCCACCGAGGAGCCGGGTGCTCGAGAGACCCAGTACTTC
TRBV6-1	TRBD2	TRBJ2-5	many	CASSVVLADQETQYF	TGTGCCAGCAGTGTCGTACTAGCGGACCAAGAGACCCAGTACTTC
TRBV24-1	.	TRBJ1-5	.	CASSYKFNQPQHF	TGTGCCAGCAGTTACAAGTTCAATCAGCCCCAGCATTTT
TRBV27	.	TRBJ1-2	.	CASSPQGRGGYTF	TGTGCCAGCAGTCCTCAGGGGAGGGGTGGCTACACCTTC
TRBV19	.	TRBJ2-1	.	CASSISGTHNEQFF	TGTGCCAGTAGTATCTCGGGAACCCACAATGAGCAGTTCTTC
TRBV29-1	TRBD1	TRBJ2-7	.	CSVDTNRGYEQYF	TGCAGCGTTGACACTAACAGGGGATACGAGCAGTACTTC
TRBV5-1	TRBD2	TRBJ2-7	many	CASSGRDGTYEQYF	TGCGCCAGCAGCGGGAGGGATGGGACCTACGAGCAGTACTTC
TRBV5-1	TRBD2	TRBJ2-7	many	CASSSGLAGVGEQYF	TGCGCCAGCAGCTCGGGACTAGCGGGAGTCGGGGAGCAGTACTTC
TRBV28	TRBD2	TRBJ2-7	many	CASSSRGLREVYEQYF	TGTGCCAGCAGTTCACGAGGACTCCGGGAGGTTTACGAGCAGTACTTC
TRBV12-3/TRBV12-4	TRBD2	TRBJ2-7	many	CASSGLAGKTRNLEQYF	TGTGCCAGCAGCGGACTAGCGGGAAAGACGAGGAACCTCGAGCAGTACTTC
TRBV2	.	TRBJ2-7	.	CASSQDLGGRSYEQYF	TGTGCCAGCAGCCAAGATTTAGGCGGCCGCTCCTACGAGCAGTACTTC
TRBV11-1	TRBD2	TRBJ2-1	.	CASSLAGASGTPPNEQFF	TGTGCCAGCAGCTTAGCAGGGGCTAGCGGGACTCCACCCAATGAGCAGTTCTTC
TRBV5-1	.	TRBJ1-5	.	CASSLDGRSNRPQHF	TGCGCCAGCAGCTTAGACGGGCGGAGCAATCGGCCCCAGCATTTT
TRBV7-9	.	TRBJ2-3	few	CASTSEYTDTQYF	TGTGCCAGCACCTCCGAGTACACGGATACGCAGTATTTT
TRBV2	.	TRBJ2-5	.	CASSTETQYF	TGTGCCAGCAGTACGGAGACCCAGTACTTC
TRBV2	.	TRBJ1-6	.	CASLNWGSPLHF	TGTGCCAGTCTAAATTGGGGTTCACCCCTCCACTTT
TRBV7-9	.	TRBJ1-5	many	CASTMAGEAQPQHF	TGTGCCAGCACCATGGCAGGGGAGGCTCAGCCCCAGCATTTT
TRBV29-1	TRBD2	TRBJ2-3	.	CSVARTSGRPGDTQYF	TGCAGCGTAGCCCGGACTAGCGGGAGGCCGGGAGATACGCAGTATTTT
TRBV20-1	TRBD1	TRBJ1-2	.	CSATGTGDYGYTF	TGCAGTGCTACCGGGACAGGGGACTATGGCTACACCTTC
TRBV9	.	TRBJ2-7	medium-sized	CASSVGPQRAPGEQYF	TGTGCCAGCAGCGTAGGCCCACAGCGCGCGCCGGGCGAGCAGTACTTC